The rows below give T cell receptor beta chains drawn from one sample of a study of shared clonotypes between healthy human individuals. The assay was immunoSEQ multiplex PCR, and TCRdb's table has in-frame clones only and misses some. The sample has about 470,000 clones, about 85% seen once; the top ten hold roughly 13%. Specimen: PBMCs. The receptors shown here come from a woman between 40 and 50 years old in good health. Some clones in this sample may be carry-over from other donors' samples. CDR3s include the opening cysteine and the closing phenylalanine or tryptophan. The D gene is left open where the match is weak. Clone size is shown for a subset of rows, as once, few, many or a class of expanded clone.

v_call: TRBV5-4
j_call: TRBJ2-5
clone_size: -
d_call: TRBD2
cdr3_aa: CASSLPGGRETQYF
cdr3_nt: TGTGCCAGCAGCTTGCCGGGAGGTAGAGAGACCCAGTACTTC

v_call: TRBV28
j_call: TRBJ1-5
clone_size: -
d_call: -
cdr3_aa: CASSVNQPQHF
cdr3_nt: TGTGCCAGCAGTGTCAATCAGCCCCAGCATTTT

v_call: TRBV30
j_call: TRBJ2-7
clone_size: once
d_call: -
cdr3_aa: CAWIAEGVSYEQYF
cdr3_nt: TGTGCCTGGATCGCGGAGGGGGTGTCCTACGAGCAGTACTTC

v_call: TRBV10-3
j_call: TRBJ2-7
clone_size: once
d_call: -
cdr3_aa: CAIAGGLLWEQYF
cdr3_nt: TGTGCCATCGCCGGGGGGCTGTTGTGGGAGCAGTACTTC

v_call: TRBV7-8
j_call: TRBJ1-5
clone_size: -
d_call: -
cdr3_aa: CASSLTTRYSNQPQHF
cdr3_nt: TGTGCCAGCAGCTTAACGACACGATATAGCAATCAGCCCCAGCATTTT

v_call: TRBV5-6
j_call: TRBJ2-7
clone_size: -
d_call: -
cdr3_aa: CASSWGQGGYEQYF
cdr3_nt: TGTGCCAGCAGCTGGGGGCAGGGGGGCTACGAGCAGTACTTC

v_call: TRBV11-2
j_call: TRBJ1-3
clone_size: -
d_call: -
cdr3_aa: CASSFRGAAGNTIYF
cdr3_nt: TGTGCCAGCAGCTTTCGGGGCGCGGCTGGAAACACCATATATTTT

v_call: TRBV28
j_call: TRBJ2-5
clone_size: -
d_call: -
cdr3_aa: CASSLFEGDRKTQYF
cdr3_nt: TGTGCCAGCAGTTTATTTGAGGGGGATCGTAAGACCCAGTACTTC

v_call: TRBV9
j_call: TRBJ2-3
clone_size: -
d_call: -
cdr3_aa: CASSSDTDTQYF
cdr3_nt: TGTGCCAGCAGCTCCGACACAGATACGCAGTATTTT

v_call: TRBV6-6
j_call: TRBJ2-7
clone_size: -
d_call: TRBD2
cdr3_aa: CASSYSAGGSDEQYF
cdr3_nt: TGTGCCAGCAGTTACTCTGCGGGAGGTTCGGACGAGCAGTACTTC

v_call: TRBV2
j_call: TRBJ1-1
clone_size: -
d_call: -
cdr3_aa: CASSERAGGTEAFF
cdr3_nt: TGTGCCAGCAGTGAACGGGCGGGGGGGACTGAAGCTTTCTTT

v_call: TRBV6-5
j_call: TRBJ2-1
clone_size: -
d_call: -
cdr3_aa: CASSNRDLTYNEQFF
cdr3_nt: TGTGCCAGCAGTAACCGGGACCTGACCTACAATGAGCAGTTCTTC

v_call: TRBV28
j_call: TRBJ2-2
clone_size: -
d_call: -
cdr3_aa: CASSLEAPGELFF
cdr3_nt: TGTGCCAGCAGTTTAGAGGCCCCCGGGGAGCTGTTTTTT

v_call: TRBV7-8
j_call: TRBJ2-2
clone_size: -
d_call: -
cdr3_aa: CASSIYSGELFF
cdr3_nt: TGTGCCAGCAGCATATACTCCGGGGAGCTGTTTTTT

v_call: TRBV5-6
j_call: TRBJ1-1
clone_size: -
d_call: TRBD1
cdr3_aa: CASSRPGQGGTEAFF
cdr3_nt: TGTGCCAGCAGCAGACCCGGACAGGGGGGCACTGAAGCTTTCTTT

v_call: TRBV7-9
j_call: TRBJ2-7
clone_size: few
d_call: -
cdr3_aa: CASSLEVGEQYF
cdr3_nt: TGTGCCAGCAGCTTAGAGGTAGGCGAGCAGTACTTC

v_call: TRBV5-4
j_call: TRBJ2-2
clone_size: -
d_call: TRBD2
cdr3_aa: CASSSGTSGITRSGELFF
cdr3_nt: TGTGCCAGCAGCTCCGGGACTAGCGGGATTACTAGGTCCGGGGAGCTGTTTTTT

v_call: TRBV6-1
j_call: TRBJ2-5
clone_size: -
d_call: TRBD2
cdr3_aa: CASTQSSGRETQYF
cdr3_nt: TGTGCCAGCACCCAGTCTAGCGGGAGAGAGACCCAGTACTTC

v_call: TRBV7-6
j_call: TRBJ2-1
clone_size: -
d_call: -
cdr3_aa: CASSLNGYNEQFF
cdr3_nt: TGTGCCAGCAGCTTAAACGGGTACAATGAGCAGTTCTTC

v_call: TRBV30
j_call: TRBJ2-5
clone_size: once
d_call: -
cdr3_aa: CAWSKSGGQETQYF
cdr3_nt: TGTGCCTGGAGTAAAAGCGGAGGGCAAGAGACCCAGTACTTC

v_call: TRBV9
j_call: TRBJ2-2
clone_size: -
d_call: TRBD2
cdr3_aa: CASSVGRAGEAGELFF
cdr3_nt: TGTGCCAGCAGCGTAGGGCGGGCGGGAGAGGCCGGGGAGCTGTTTTTT

v_call: TRBV19
j_call: TRBJ2-5
clone_size: -
d_call: -
cdr3_aa: CASSIDRDQETQYF
cdr3_nt: TGTGCCAGTAGTATAGACAGGGACCAAGAGACCCAGTACTTC

v_call: TRBV6-4
j_call: TRBJ2-1
clone_size: -
d_call: TRBD2
cdr3_aa: CASSSHPSGSLDNEQFF
cdr3_nt: TGTGCCAGCAGTTCTCACCCTAGCGGGAGTCTCGACAATGAGCAGTTCTTC

v_call: TRBV5-4
j_call: TRBJ2-7
clone_size: -
d_call: -
cdr3_aa: CASSLGGAIYEQYF
cdr3_nt: TGTGCCAGCAGCCTGGGGGGCGCGATATACGAGCAGTACTTC

v_call: TRBV5-1
j_call: TRBJ2-2
clone_size: few
d_call: -
cdr3_aa: CASSFSGGNTGELFF
cdr3_nt: TGCGCCAGCAGCTTTTCGGGTGGGAACACCGGGGAGCTGTTTTTT

v_call: TRBV9
j_call: TRBJ1-2
clone_size: -
d_call: -
cdr3_aa: CASSPNVGPGLTGYGYTF
cdr3_nt: TGTGCCAGCAGCCCTAATGTCGGTCCGGGGCTTACGGGCTATGGCTACACCTTC

v_call: TRBV28
j_call: TRBJ1-5
clone_size: -
d_call: -
cdr3_aa: CATVPGDRVQPQHF
cdr3_nt: TGTGCCACCGTGCCAGGGGATAGGGTTCAGCCCCAGCATTTT

v_call: TRBV18
j_call: TRBJ1-1
clone_size: -
d_call: TRBD1
cdr3_aa: CASSPETRGDTEAFF
cdr3_nt: TGTGCCAGCTCACCAGAAACCAGGGGGGACACTGAAGCTTTCTTT

v_call: TRBV4-3
j_call: TRBJ1-2
clone_size: -
d_call: -
cdr3_aa: CASSQVGDNYGYTF
cdr3_nt: TGCGCCAGCAGCCAAGTGGGGGATAACTATGGCTACACCTTC

v_call: TRBV9
j_call: TRBJ2-6
clone_size: few
d_call: -
cdr3_aa: CASSVPSLVWGAGANVLTF
cdr3_nt: TGTGCCAGCAGCGTCCCGAGTTTAGTGTGGGGGGCTGGGGCCAACGTCCTGACTTTC

v_call: TRBV5-1
j_call: TRBJ1-2
clone_size: -
d_call: TRBD1
cdr3_aa: CASSWDGTGASGYTF
cdr3_nt: TGCGCCAGCAGCTGGGATGGGACAGGGGCATCTGGCTACACCTTC

v_call: TRBV6-5
j_call: TRBJ1-5
clone_size: -
d_call: -
cdr3_aa: CASGKGRDQPQHF
cdr3_nt: TGTGCCAGCGGCAAGGGGCGGGATCAGCCCCAGCATTTT

v_call: TRBV11-2
j_call: TRBJ2-3
clone_size: -
d_call: -
cdr3_aa: CASSLTADTQYF
cdr3_nt: TGTGCCAGCAGCTTAACGGCGGATACGCAGTATTTT

v_call: TRBV7-2
j_call: TRBJ2-7
clone_size: -
d_call: -
cdr3_aa: CASSLAGARGYEQYF
cdr3_nt: TGTGCCAGCAGCTTAGCGGGGGCCCGAGGCTACGAGCAGTACTTC

v_call: TRBV27
j_call: TRBJ2-7
clone_size: -
d_call: TRBD1
cdr3_aa: CASSLFPGQGYEQYF
cdr3_nt: TGTGCCAGCAGTTTATTCCCGGGACAGGGGTACGAGCAGTACTTC

v_call: TRBV28
j_call: TRBJ1-5
clone_size: -
d_call: TRBD1
cdr3_aa: CASSNSGQQQPQHF
cdr3_nt: TGTGCCAGCAGTAACTCGGGACAGCAGCAGCCCCAGCATTTT

v_call: TRBV27
j_call: TRBJ2-7
clone_size: -
d_call: TRBD2
cdr3_aa: CASSPHQSGGAAKQYF
cdr3_nt: TGTGCCAGCAGTCCCCACCAATCGGGGGGGGCAGCTAAGCAGTACTTC

v_call: TRBV28
j_call: TRBJ1-2
clone_size: few
d_call: -
cdr3_aa: CASSSPGNNYGYTF
cdr3_nt: TGTGCCAGCAGTTCCCCAGGGAATAACTATGGCTACACCTTC

v_call: TRBV18
j_call: TRBJ2-6
clone_size: -
d_call: TRBD2
cdr3_aa: CASSPLAGDGANVLTF
cdr3_nt: TGTGCCAGCTCACCGCTAGCGGGAGATGGGGCCAACGTCCTGACTTTC

v_call: TRBV4-1
j_call: TRBJ2-1
clone_size: -
d_call: TRBD2
cdr3_aa: CASSQDLSGRYGEQFF
cdr3_nt: TGCGCCAGCAGCCAAGATCTAAGCGGGAGGTACGGTGAGCAGTTCTTC

v_call: TRBV2
j_call: TRBJ2-2
clone_size: -
d_call: -
cdr3_aa: CASKGGPSNTGELFF
cdr3_nt: TGTGCCAGCAAGGGGGGACCCTCGAACACCGGGGAGCTGTTTTTT

v_call: TRBV18
j_call: TRBJ2-2
clone_size: -
d_call: -
cdr3_aa: CASSPSGTGNTGELFF
cdr3_nt: TGTGCCAGCTCACCATCAGGAACAGGGAACACCGGGGAGCTGTTTTTT

v_call: TRBV9
j_call: TRBJ1-1
clone_size: -
d_call: TRBD1
cdr3_aa: CASSGQGANTEAFF
cdr3_nt: TGTGCCAGCAGCGGACAGGGGGCGAACACTGAAGCTTTCTTT

v_call: TRBV7-8
j_call: TRBJ2-7
clone_size: -
d_call: -
cdr3_aa: CASSLTISTYEQYF
cdr3_nt: TGTGCCAGCAGCTTGACTATCTCTACCTACGAGCAGTACTTC

v_call: TRBV11-2
j_call: TRBJ1-2
clone_size: -
d_call: -
cdr3_aa: CASSSRPEGGYTF
cdr3_nt: TGTGCCAGCAGCTCTAGGCCGGAGGGTGGCTACACCTTC

v_call: TRBV27
j_call: TRBJ1-2
clone_size: -
d_call: -
cdr3_aa: CASSLTRDRPLGYGYTF
cdr3_nt: TGTGCCAGCAGTCTAACCCGCGACAGGCCACTTGGCTATGGCTACACCTTC

v_call: TRBV7-2
j_call: TRBJ2-7
clone_size: once
d_call: -
cdr3_aa: CASSMGGGGAYEQYF
cdr3_nt: TGTGCCAGCAGCATGGGGGGCGGAGGGGCCTACGAGCAGTACTTC

v_call: TRBV5-6
j_call: TRBJ1-2
clone_size: -
d_call: TRBD1
cdr3_aa: CASSPAEGAPHGYTF
cdr3_nt: TGTGCCAGCAGCCCCGCGGAGGGGGCTCCCCATGGCTACACCTTC